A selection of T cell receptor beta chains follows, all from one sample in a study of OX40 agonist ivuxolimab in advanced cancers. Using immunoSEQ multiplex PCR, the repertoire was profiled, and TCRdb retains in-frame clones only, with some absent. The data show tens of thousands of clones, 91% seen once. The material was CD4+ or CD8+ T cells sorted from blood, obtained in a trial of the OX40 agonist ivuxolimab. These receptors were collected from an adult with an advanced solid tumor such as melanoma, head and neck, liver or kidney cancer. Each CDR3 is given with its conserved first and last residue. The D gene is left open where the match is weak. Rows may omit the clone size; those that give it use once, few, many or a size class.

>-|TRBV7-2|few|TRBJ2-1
CASSLDLGAYNEQFF
TGTGCCAGCAGCTTAGATCTAGGGGCTTACAATGAGCAGTTCTTC
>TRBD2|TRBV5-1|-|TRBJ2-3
CASSLSGTSGRETDTQYF
TGCGCCAGCAGCTTGTCCGGGACTAGCGGGAGGGAGACAGATACGCAGTATTTT
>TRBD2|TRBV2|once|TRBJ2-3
CATKASGITDTQYF
TGTGCCACCAAGGCTAGCGGGATCACAGATACGCAGTATTTT
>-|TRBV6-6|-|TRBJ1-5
CASSYGREGNQPQHF
TGTGCCAGCAGTTACGGTAGGGAGGGCAATCAGCCCCAGCATTTT
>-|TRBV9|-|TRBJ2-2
CASSVGRGGELFF
TGTGCCAGCAGCGTAGGCAGAGGGGGGGAGCTGTTTTTT
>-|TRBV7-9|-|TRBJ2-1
CASSFSYEQFF
TGTGCCAGCAGCTTCAGCTATGAGCAGTTCTTC
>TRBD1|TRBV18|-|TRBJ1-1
CASSTSWTGGWTEAFF
TGTGCCAGCTCAACCAGTTGGACAGGGGGATGGACTGAAGCTTTCTTT
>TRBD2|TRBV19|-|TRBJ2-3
CASRRKRERPTDTQYF
TGTGCCAGTAGACGGAAGCGGGAGCGACCCACAGATACGCAGTATTTT
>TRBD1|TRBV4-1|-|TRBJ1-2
CASSQDSVQGADGYTF
TGCGCCAGCAGCCAAGATTCAGTGCAGGGGGCAGATGGCTACACCTTC
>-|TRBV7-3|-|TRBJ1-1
CASSLIGVTEAFF
TGTGCCAGCAGCTTAATAGGGGTGACTGAAGCTTTCTTT
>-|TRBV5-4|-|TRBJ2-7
CASSSSGYSYEQYF
TGTGCCAGCAGTTCGAGCGGCTACTCCTACGAGCAGTACTTC
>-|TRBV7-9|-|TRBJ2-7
CASSLALTYEQYF
TGTGCCAGCAGCTTAGCGCTAACCTACGAGCAGTACTTC
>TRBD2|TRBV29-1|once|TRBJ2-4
CSVEDSQREAKNIQYF
TGCAGCGTTGAAGATTCGCAGCGGGAGGCGAAAAACATTCAGTACTTC
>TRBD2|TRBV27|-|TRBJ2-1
CASCPTAGVYNEQFF
TGTGCCAGTTGCCCGACAGCGGGAGTTTACAATGAGCAGTTCTTC
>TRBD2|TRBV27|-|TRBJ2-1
CASSYPGLAGDKSGNEQFF
TGTGCCAGCTCATATCCGGGACTAGCGGGAGATAAGTCGGGGAATGAGCAGTTCTTC
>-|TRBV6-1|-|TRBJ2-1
CASSEEGGHYNEQFF
TGTGCCAGCAGTGAAGAAGGCGGGCACTACAATGAGCAGTTCTTC
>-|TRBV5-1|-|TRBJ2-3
CATRLVITDTQYF
TGCGCCACCCGACTAGTTATCACAGATACGCAGTATTTT
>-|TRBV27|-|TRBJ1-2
CATLTSYGYTF
TGTGCCACCCTCACCTCCTATGGCTACACCTTC
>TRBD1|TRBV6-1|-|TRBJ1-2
CASSAWTGSNYGYTF
TGTGCCAGCAGTGCCTGGACAGGGTCGAACTATGGCTACACCTTC
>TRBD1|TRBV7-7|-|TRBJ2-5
CASSPNDRGVSETQYF
TGTGCTAGCAGCCCCAACGACAGGGGGGTTTCGGAGACCCAGTACTTC
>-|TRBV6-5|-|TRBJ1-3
CASKTGNSGNTIYF
TGTGCCAGCAAGACCGGGAACTCTGGAAACACCATATATTTT
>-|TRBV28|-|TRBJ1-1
CASSLGYGTEAFF
TGTGCCAGCAGTTTGGGTTATGGAACTGAAGCTTTCTTT
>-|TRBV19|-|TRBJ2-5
CASSVEVQETQYF
TGTGCCAGTAGTGTGGAGGTTCAAGAGACCCAGTACTTC
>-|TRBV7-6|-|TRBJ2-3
CASSLIGRTDTQYF
TGTGCCAGCAGCTTAATCGGACGCACAGATACGCAGTATTTT
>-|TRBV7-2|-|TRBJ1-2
CASSIGTPRYTF
TGTGCCAGCAGCATCGGGACTCCGCGCTACACCTTC
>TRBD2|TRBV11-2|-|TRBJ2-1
CASSTRTYGSGSSYNEQFF
TGTGCCAGCAGCACCCGGACCTACGGGAGCGGGAGTAGTTACAATGAGCAGTTCTTC
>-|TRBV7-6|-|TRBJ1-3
CASSLRGRGSGNTIYF
TGTGCCAGCAGCTTACGAGGCAGGGGCTCTGGAAACACCATATATTTT
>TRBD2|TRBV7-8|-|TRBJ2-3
CASSLRLAGRTDTQYF
TGTGCCAGCAGCTTAAGGCTAGCGGGACGCACAGATACGCAGTATTTT
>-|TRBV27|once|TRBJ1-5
CASRPGGKYSNQPQHF
TGTGCCAGCAGGCCCGGGGGCAAATATAGCAATCAGCCCCAGCATTTT
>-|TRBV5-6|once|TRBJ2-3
CASSLLQGGTTDTQYF
TGTGCCAGCAGCTTGTTACAAGGGGGGACCACAGATACGCAGTATTTT
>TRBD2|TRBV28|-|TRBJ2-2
CASSFLGRDTGELFF
TGTGCCAGCAGTTTTTTGGGGAGGGACACCGGGGAGCTGTTTTTT
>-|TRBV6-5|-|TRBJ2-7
CASSYSRDYEQYF
TGTGCCAGCAGTTACTCTAGGGACTACGAGCAGTACTTC
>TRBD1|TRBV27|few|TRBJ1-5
CASSPRGQRNQPQHF
TGTGCCAGCAGTCCCAGGGGGCAACGCAATCAGCCCCAGCATTTT
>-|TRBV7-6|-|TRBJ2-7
CASSVSNYEQYF
TGTGCCAGCAGCGTCTCAAACTACGAGCAGTACTTC
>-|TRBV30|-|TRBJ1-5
CAWSLRGLQPQHF
TGTGCCTGGAGCTTGAGGGGTTTGCAGCCCCAGCATTTT
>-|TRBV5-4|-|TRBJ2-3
CASAGDKHTDTQYF
TGTGCCAGCGCTGGGGACAAGCACACAGATACGCAGTATTTT
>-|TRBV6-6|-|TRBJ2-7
CASSYLRGAYEQYF
TGTGCCAGCAGTTACCTAAGGGGGGCCTACGAGCAGTACTTC
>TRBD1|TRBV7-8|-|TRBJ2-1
CASSWRGTGYNEQFF
TGTGCCAGCAGCTGGCGCGGGACAGGTTACAATGAGCAGTTCTTC
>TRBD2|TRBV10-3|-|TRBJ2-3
CAISEGAGGSTDTQYF
TGTGCCATCAGTGAAGGAGCGGGAGGGTCCACAGATACGCAGTATTTT
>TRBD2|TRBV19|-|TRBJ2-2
CASSSRLAKNTGELFF
TGTGCCAGTAGTTCCCGACTAGCGAAGAACACCGGGGAGCTGTTTTTT
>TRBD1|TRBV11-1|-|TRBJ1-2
CASSFRQGEYGYTF
TGTGCCAGCAGCTTCCGACAGGGCGAGTATGGCTACACCTTC
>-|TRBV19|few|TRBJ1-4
CASRSIRGSVNEKLFF
TGTGCCAGTAGATCAATCCGGGGCAGTGTTAATGAAAAACTGTTTTTT
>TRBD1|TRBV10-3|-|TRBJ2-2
CAISEDRANTGELFF
TGTGCCATCAGTGAGGACAGGGCTAACACCGGGGAGCTGTTTTTT
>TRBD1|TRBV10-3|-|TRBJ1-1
CAISGQGGTEAFF
TGTGCCATAAGCGGACAGGGGGGCACTGAAGCTTTCTTT
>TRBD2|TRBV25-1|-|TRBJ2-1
CASSETSGRSREQFF
TGTGCCAGCAGTGAGACTAGCGGGAGATCACGCGAGCAGTTCTTC
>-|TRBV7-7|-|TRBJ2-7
CASSLGTGAVYEQYF
TGTGCTAGCAGCTTAGGGACGGGAGCTGTCTACGAGCAGTACTTC
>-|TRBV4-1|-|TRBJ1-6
CASSLRLGVSNNSPLHF
TGCGCCAGCAGCCTCCGTCTCGGGGTCTCGAATAATTCACCCCTCCACTTT
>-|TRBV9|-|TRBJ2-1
CASSPYHDRQFF
TGTGCCAGCAGCCCTTACCACGACCGGCAGTTCTTC
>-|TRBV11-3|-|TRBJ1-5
CASSLEVGQPQHF
TGTGCCAGCAGCTTAGAGGTTGGTCAGCCCCAGCATTTT
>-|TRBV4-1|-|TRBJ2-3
CASSPVARHDTQYF
TGCGCCAGCAGCCCTGTGGCGAGGCACGATACGCAGTATTTT
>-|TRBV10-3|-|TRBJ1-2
CAISESGSAGPGINYGYTF
TGTGCCATCAGTGAGTCGGGTTCGGCAGGGCCAGGGATTAACTATGGCTACACCTTC
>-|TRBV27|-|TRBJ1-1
CASSWGGGGGVAFF
TGTGCCAGCAGTTGGGGCGGTGGCGGCGGGGTAGCTTTCTTT
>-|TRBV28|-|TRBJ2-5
CASSWESYQETQYF
TGTGCCAGCAGTTGGGAGTCCTACCAAGAGACCCAGTACTTC
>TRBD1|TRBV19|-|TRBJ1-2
CASKPQGGSYGYTF
TGTGCCTCTAAGCCACAGGGGGGTAGCTATGGCTACACCTTC
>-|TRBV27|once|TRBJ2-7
CASSPKYGSYEQYF
TGTGCCAGCAGCCCTAAGTATGGCTCCTACGAGCAGTACTTC